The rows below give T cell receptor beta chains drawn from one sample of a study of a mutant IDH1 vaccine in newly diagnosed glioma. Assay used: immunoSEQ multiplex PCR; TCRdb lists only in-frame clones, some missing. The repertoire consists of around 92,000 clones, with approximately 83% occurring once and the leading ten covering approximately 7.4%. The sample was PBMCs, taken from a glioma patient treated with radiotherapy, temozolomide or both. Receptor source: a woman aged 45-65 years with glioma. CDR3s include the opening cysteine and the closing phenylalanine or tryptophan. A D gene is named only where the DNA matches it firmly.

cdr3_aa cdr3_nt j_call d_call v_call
CASSGQKNTEAFF TGTGCCAGCTCGGGACAGAAGAACACTGAAGCTTTCTTT TRBJ1-1 TRBD1 TRBV18
CAWQGSSYNEQFF TGTGCCTGGCAGGGAAGTTCCTACAATGAGCAGTTCTTC TRBJ2-1 - TRBV30
CASSHRLNTEAFF TGTGCCAGCAGCCACAGGTTGAACACTGAAGCTTTCTTT TRBJ1-1 - TRBV27
CASSRQGRQSPLHF TGCGCCAGCAGCCGCCAAGGGAGGCAATCACCCCTCCACTTT TRBJ1-6 - TRBV4-1
CASSYGGTGNQPQHF TGTGCCAGCAGTTACGGGGGAACGGGCAATCAGCCCCAGCATTTT TRBJ1-5 - TRBV6-5
CASSFRGPNYGYTF TGTGCCAGCAGTTTTCGGGGTCCTAACTATGGCTACACCTTC TRBJ1-2 - TRBV27
CASSFDSLRGEKLFF TGTGCCAGCAGCTTTGACAGCCTGAGGGGTGAAAAACTGTTTTTT TRBJ1-4 - TRBV5-5
CSVRTGGTEAFF TGCAGCGTTCGGACAGGGGGAACTGAAGCTTTCTTT TRBJ1-1 TRBD1 TRBV29-1
CASSVMGGTGYEQYF TGTGCCAGCAGTGTTATGGGGGGGACAGGCTACGAGCAGTACTTC TRBJ2-7 - TRBV6-1
CASSVRGGPETQYF TGTGCCAGCAGTGTACGGGGGGGCCCCGAGACCCAGTACTTC TRBJ2-5 TRBD2 TRBV2